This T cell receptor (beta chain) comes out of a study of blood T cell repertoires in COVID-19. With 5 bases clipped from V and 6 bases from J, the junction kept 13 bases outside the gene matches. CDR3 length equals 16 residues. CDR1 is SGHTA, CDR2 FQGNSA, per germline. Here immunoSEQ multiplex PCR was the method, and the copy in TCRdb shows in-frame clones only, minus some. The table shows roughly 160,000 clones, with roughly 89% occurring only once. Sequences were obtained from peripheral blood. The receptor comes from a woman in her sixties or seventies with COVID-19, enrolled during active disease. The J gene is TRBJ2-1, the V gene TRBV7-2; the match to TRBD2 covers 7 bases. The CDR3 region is CASSLRSGTTLNEQFF. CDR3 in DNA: TGTGCCAGCAGCCTAAGGTCCGGGACTACGCTCAATGAGCAGTTCTTC.